This is a list of T cell receptor beta chains from one sample in a study of blood T cell repertoires in COVID-19. TCRdb keeps only in-frame clones here, not all; method: immunoSEQ multiplex PCR. This sample has fewer than 40,000 clones, with around 90% found just once. The sample consisted of peripheral blood. These receptors all come from a human donor in a cohort sampled during active COVID-19. Both conserved end residues are part of each CDR3. A D gene is named only where the DNA matches it firmly. Only part of the rows carry a size: once, few, many, or a class if the clone is expanded.

DNA	CDR3	D	V	J	size
TGTGCCAGCAGTTACTCGGCTGACAGGGGCAATCAGCCCCAGCATTTT	CASSYSADRGNQPQHF	TRBD1	TRBV6-5	TRBJ1-5	.
TGCGCCAGCAGCACCCTCGGAAGCGAACCAGATACGCAGTATTTT	CASSTLGSEPDTQYF	.	TRBV5-1	TRBJ2-3	.
TGTGCTAGTGGTTTATCCCCGACTACAAGAGAAGGTACGCAGTATTTT	CASGLSPTTREGTQYF	.	TRBV12-5	TRBJ2-3	.
TGTGCCAGCAGTTACCGTACGGGGGGACTAAACAATGAGCAGTTCTTC	CASSYRTGGLNNEQFF	TRBD2	TRBV6-2/TRBV6-3	TRBJ2-1	.
TGCGCCAGCAGCCAAGTAGTCCTCACCGGGGAGCTGTTTTTT	CASSQVVLTGELFF	.	TRBV4-1	TRBJ2-2	.
TGTGCCAGTAGTATGCAGGGGCTGGGGCGAGAGACCCAGTACTTC	CASSMQGLGRETQYF	.	TRBV19	TRBJ2-5	.
TGTGCCAGCAGCTTAAGTATGGTAGCCCCAGATACGCAGTATTTT	CASSLSMVAPDTQYF	.	TRBV11-2	TRBJ2-3	.
TGTGCCAGCAGCCAAGATAAAGTCGCGGGGCCCCAGCATTTT	CASSQDKVAGPQHF	.	TRBV3-1/TRBV3-2	TRBJ1-5	.
TGTGCCAGCTCACCGAGAGGACAGGGGGCAAGGTACGAGCAGTACTTC	CASSPRGQGARYEQYF	TRBD1	TRBV18	TRBJ2-7	.
TGTGCCAGCAGTTTATTGGGCAGTCCCCTCCACTTT	CASSLLGSPLHF	.	TRBV27	TRBJ1-6	.
TGCGCCAGCAGATTGAGCCGAAGGGACAGGGTAAACTATGGCTACACCTTC	CASRLSRRDRVNYGYTF	TRBD1	TRBV10-1	TRBJ1-2	.
TGTGCCAGCAGGGCCCTAGGGGCCGGAAACACCATATATTTT	CASRALGAGNTIYF	.	TRBV27	TRBJ1-3	.
TGTGCCAGCAGTCGACAGGGGACACCAGATACGCAGTATTTT	CASSRQGTPDTQYF	TRBD1	TRBV28	TRBJ2-3	.
TGCGCCAGCAGCTGGGAGGACAGGGGGTTTGGCTACACCTTC	CASSWEDRGFGYTF	TRBD1	TRBV5-1	TRBJ1-2	.
TGTGCCAGCAGTTACCCTGGAGGGGGGGCCTACGAGCAGTACTTC	CASSYPGGGAYEQYF	.	TRBV6-5	TRBJ2-7	.
TGTGCCAGCAGCCCAAGAGGGGGTTCGGGGGAGCTGTTTTTT	CASSPRGGSGELFF	.	TRBV7-9	TRBJ2-2	.
TGTGCCAGCAGCTTGCAGGGTAACCCGCTCGGGGCCAACGTCCTGACTTTC	CASSLQGNPLGANVLTF	.	TRBV7-2	TRBJ2-6	.
TGTGCCAGTAGTGGTCCGGGGCCCCAGCATTTT	CASSGPGPQHF	.	TRBV19	TRBJ1-5	.
TGTGCCAGCAGCTTAAACCCCTTAAGGGGGAGCACAGATACGCAGTATTTT	CASSLNPLRGSTDTQYF	.	TRBV7-9	TRBJ2-3	.
TGTGCCAGCAAGAGGACACCCGGGGAGCTGTTTTTT	CASKRTPGELFF	.	TRBV6-5	TRBJ2-2	once
TGTGCCAGCAGTGTGGGGACTAGCGGGGGTCGGGCTTACGAGCAGTACTTC	CASSVGTSGGRAYEQYF	TRBD2	TRBV6-1	TRBJ2-7	.
TGTGCCAGCAGCCAAGAAGTACAGGGGAACAACGGGGAGCTGTTTTTT	CASSQEVQGNNGELFF	TRBD1	TRBV3-1/TRBV3-2	TRBJ2-2	few
TGTGCCAGCATAGGGACAGGGAACACCGGGGAGCTGTTTTTT	CASIGTGNTGELFF	TRBD1	TRBV2	TRBJ2-2	.
TGCGCCAGCAGCTTGGACTCCCTTGAGACCCAGTACTTC	CASSLDSLETQYF	.	TRBV5-1	TRBJ2-5	.
TGTGCCAGCAGGACTAGCGGGGGGGCGGGAGAGACCCAGTACTTC	CASRTSGGAGETQYF	TRBD2	TRBV6-5	TRBJ2-5	once
TGTGCCAGCTCACTACGGGACAGGGGGTCAGATACGCAGTATTTT	CASSLRDRGSDTQYF	TRBD1	TRBV18	TRBJ2-3	.
TGTGCCAGCAGTGGCGGACAGAATAGCAATCAGCCCCAGCATTTT	CASSGGQNSNQPQHF	.	TRBV2	TRBJ1-5	once
TGTGCCATCAGTGAGTCTTGGGGCAGCGGGAATCAGCCCCAGCATTTT	CAISESWGSGNQPQHF	.	TRBV10-3	TRBJ1-5	.
TGTGCCACCAGTGATTTGGCAGGGTACTTATGTGGTAATGAAAAACTGTTTTTT	CATSDLAGYLCGNEKLFF	.	TRBV24-1	TRBJ1-4	.
TGTGCCAGCAGCTCGAGGGTGGGCATTAGATCGACCGGCGGAAAGAAACTGTTTTTT	CASSSRVGIRSTGGKKLFF	.	TRBV7-8	TRBJ1-4	.
TGTGCCAGCAGGTCCCCGGGACTAGCGGTAAATGAGCAGTTCTTC	CASRSPGLAVNEQFF	TRBD2	TRBV7-2	TRBJ2-1	.
TGTGCCAGCAGGAGGGTTCGAGATACGCAGTATTTT	CASRRVRDTQYF	.	TRBV5-8	TRBJ2-3	.
TGCGCCAGCACCGCAGGGTCCATGAACACTGAAGCTTTCTTT	CASTAGSMNTEAFF	.	TRBV5-1	TRBJ1-1	.
TGTGCCAGCGCACCTGGGTCGTCGAGGACCTACGAGCAGTACTTC	CASAPGSSRTYEQYF	.	TRBV6-5	TRBJ2-7	.
TGTGCCAGCAGGGGGCAGGGGACGGGCTATGGCTACACCTTC	CASRGQGTGYGYTF	.	TRBV2	TRBJ1-2	.
TGTGCCAGCAGCGATACAGGGCAGGGTAATGAAAAACTGTTTTTT	CASSDTGQGNEKLFF	.	TRBV9	TRBJ1-4	.
TGTGCCAGCAGCAGAGGGGGGCGAGCGGGAGGCTACAACGAGCAGTACTTC	CASSRGGRAGGYNEQYF	TRBD2	TRBV9	TRBJ2-7	.
TGTGCCAGCAGTTTGCAGTTGAACACTGAAGCTTTCTTT	CASSLQLNTEAFF	.	TRBV12-3/TRBV12-4	TRBJ1-1	.
TGTGCCAGCAGCAACAGGGGAAACACTGAAGCTTTCTTT	CASSNRGNTEAFF	TRBD1	TRBV7-8	TRBJ1-1	once
TGTGCCAGCAGCTCCAATCGACTAGGCTCCGGGGAGACCCAGTACTTC	CASSSNRLGSGETQYF	.	TRBV7-2	TRBJ2-5	.
TGTGCCAGCAGCCCCGGGACAGATAATTCACCCCTCCACTTT	CASSPGTDNSPLHF	TRBD1	TRBV2	TRBJ1-6	.
TGTGCCAGCAGTCCCTCGGGACAGGGGGACAATCAGCCCCAGCATTTT	CASSPSGQGDNQPQHF	TRBD1	TRBV28	TRBJ1-5	once
TGCGCCAGCAGCCTTGGGAGGAGTAACTATGGCTACACCTTC	CASSLGRSNYGYTF	.	TRBV5-1	TRBJ1-2	.
TGCGCCAGCAGCTTGGTAGGGAGAGAAACCTACGAGCAGTACTTC	CASSLVGRETYEQYF	.	TRBV5-1	TRBJ2-7	.